This TCR beta chain is drawn from a study of PD-L1 blockade in urothelial cancer (dated by TCRdb to between 2016 and 2019). A note on the overall study: Every patient began therapy around 2014 and was given atezolizumab 1,200 mg intravenously every 3 weeks. About 90% of the roughly 29 patients were identified as males with urothelial cancer of bladder origin, and a prior smoking history was reported by 18 of 29 patients. Patients had an ECOG performance status of 0 or 1 and had received between 0 and 3 prior chemotherapy regimens. Blood samples were analyzed at two time points: 3 weeks after treatment start (second dose) and 6 weeks after treatment start. Blood samples yielded a median of roughly 150,000 T cells and tens of thousands of unique TCRs, with median clonality 0.080. The study was an exploratory multi-omic analysis of somatic, immune and clinical correlates of response to PD-L1 blockade with atezolizumab in urothelial cancer. Pretreatment tumor samples, along with matched peripheral blood collected serially before and after atezolizumab treatment, underwent TCR sequencing. Durable clinical benefit meant progression-free survival longer than 6 months, and TCR features were also tested against progression-free and overall survival. In the same patients, whole exome sequencing and RNA sequencing of pretreatment tumors were performed in addition to TCR sequencing. Durable clinical benefit was achieved by nine patients and was not achieved by 20 patients. Pretreatment blood TCR-seq was available for twenty-nine patients, at least one posttreatment blood collection was obtained for 24 patients, and tumor TCR-seq was available for 24 patients. The study at large found these results: A pretreatment peripheral blood TCR clonality below the median was linked to improved progression-free and overall survival. Patients with durable benefit showed greater expansion of tumor-associated TCR clones in peripheral blood 3 weeks after starting treatment (n ≈ 23, p = 0.022). Because the sample size was small (n ≈ 28) and many of the analyses were exploratory, the results are meant to be hypothesis-generating.

The CDR3, cysteine through phenylalanine, is 17 amino acids long. Here the CDR3 DNA is all that survives: 51 bases in frame from base 1. Here V drops 0 bases and J drops 5 bases, and the junction holds 5 bases not matched to any gene. Based on the germline V gene, the CDR1 and CDR2 sequences are KGHSH and LQKENI. Synthetic TCR analog templates were spiked into each PCR to estimate absolute template abundance from read counts. Using the immunoSEQ assay, TCRbeta CDR3 regions were amplified from genomic DNA with bias-controlled V and J gene primers. Rearranged TCRbeta segments were sequenced at approximately 20X coverage. On the study's bioinformatics: Sequencing errors were corrected by clustering and CDR3s were annotated against IMGT to assign V, D and J genes. Out-of-frame and stop-codon sequences were excluded, and only productive TCRbeta rearrangements were used in downstream analyses. Clonality was calculated as one minus the Shannon entropy normalized by the log of the number of unique productive sequences. Clones differing between time points or between blood and tumor were identified by Fisher's exact test with Benjamini-Hochberg correction at adjusted p below 0.01. This immuneACCESS table, as held by TCRdb, lists in-frame sequences with V and J called but not all clones. Of the missing ones, under half trace to an unresolved V gene in checked studies; the others have no known cause. For V, J and clone size, that table is used; D and trimming come from the DNA. Across this sample there are 55,000 to 70,000 clones, with over 70% seen only once. The ten largest clones add up to around 4.5% of the sample.

The cohort included 25 to 35 patients with locally advanced or metastatic urothelial carcinoma who were treated at Memorial Sloan Kettering on a trial protocol. Peripheral blood mononuclear cells were collected pretreatment and during treatment, with between 1 and 8 total time points obtained per patient. The Qiagen DNeasy Blood extraction kit was used to purify genomic DNA from total PBMCs and from tumor samples. PBMCs were collected pretreatment and during treatment and were isolated and stored as previously described. Note on this clone: The antigen it binds to is not known. No base quality information exists; no much larger clone differs at one position.

The input for sequencing was PBMCs, taken around atezolizumab (anti-PD-L1) treatment. The chain was built from TRBV18 and TRBJ2-2; TRBD2 aligns with 11 central bases. This clonotype originated in a man between 65 and 85 years old with urothelial cancer. CDR3 region: CASSPPSSGRMTGELFF. The DNA is TGTGCCAGCTCACCACCGTCTAGCGGGAGGATGACCGGGGAGCTGTTTTTT. The variable domain in full, with residues beyond the CDR3 obtained from the reference TRBV18 and TRBJ2-2 genes, is NAGVMQNPRHLVRRRGQEARLRCSPMKGHSHVYWYRQLPEEGLKFMVYLQKENIIDESGMPKERFSAEFPKEGPSILRIQQVVRGDSAAYFCASSPPSSGRMTGELFFGEGSRLTVL.